What follows are 14 T cell receptor beta chains derived from one specimen sequenced in a study of CD8+ T cells in alopecia areata. Reverse transcription of extracted RNA yielded cDNA, which provided the sequencing template. Assay used: immunoSEQ multiplex PCR; TCRdb lists only in-frame clones, some missing. The sample contains 150,000 or so clones, approximately 45% of which appear only once. Sequenced: CD4+ T cells sorted from blood. These receptors all stem from a human donor with alopecia areata.

The genes are TRBV27 and TRBJ2-7; D gene ambiguous. The DNA matches TRBJ2-5 better at its end, which makes the J call doubtful. Germline CDR1 is MNHEY and CDR2 is SMNVEV (reference sequence). This CDR3 contains 13 residues. CDR3 sequence reads: CASSFRFQETQYF. The CDR3 DNA reads as TGTGCCAGCAGTTTCCGGTTCCAAGAGACCCAGTACTTC.

V gene TRBV30 combines with J gene TRBJ1-5; D is uncertain. This CDR3 comprises 13 residues. Trimming shortened V by 2 bases and J by 0 bases, and 5 bases separated the two germline ends. In germline, CDR1 is GTSNPN, CDR2 SVGIG (reference sequence). CDR3 region: CAWSMNSNQPQHF. Here the CDR3 DNA reads TGTGCCTGGAGTATGAATAGCAATCAGCCCCAGCATTTT.

The chain employs TRBV6-5 and TRBJ1-2; D remains unclear. There are 11 residues in the CDR3. The V and J ends lost 6 bases and 6 bases respectively, with 8 bases between them. Germline lookup yields CDR1 MNHEY and CDR2 SVGAGI. CDR3 loop: CASRSADGYTF. CDR3 DNA sequence: TGTGCCAGCAGGAGCGCGGATGGCTACACCTTC.

The V call is TRBV28, the J call TRBJ2-7; D is unclear. The CDR3 runs to 13 residues. The germline gives CDR1 MDHEN, CDR2 SYDVKM. Trimming pared 2 bases from V and 2 bases from J, leaving 7 bases between. In DNA, the CDR3 is TGTGCCAGCAGTTTAGGTACTCCCTACGAGCAGTACTTC. Protein sequence: CASSLGTPYEQYF.

The V call is TRBV7-9, the J call TRBJ1-4, with 8 bases aligning to TRBD1. The CDR3 has 14 amino acids. Per germline, CDR1 SEHNR and CDR2 FQNEAQ (reference sequence). Losses at the gene ends were 4 bases for V and 4 bases for J; bases not matched to a gene: 2. The CDR3 region is CASSSTGDNEKLFF. CDR3 DNA: TGTGCCAGCAGCTCGACAGGGGATAATGAAAAACTGTTTTTT. Using reference TRBV7-9 and TRBJ1-4 for the parts outside the CDR3, the full variable domain is DTGVSQNPRHKITKRGQNVTFRCDPISEHNRLYWYRQTLGQGPEFLTYFQNEAQLEKSRLLSDRFSAERPKGSFSTLEIQRTEQGDSAMYLCASSSTGDNEKLFFGSGTQLSVL.

The rearrangement joins TRBV27 to TRBJ2-2; D is possibly TRBD1 (7 bases). Germline V gene data show CDR1 as MNHEY and CDR2 as SMNVEV (reference sequence). Between the trimmed V and J ends, which lost 6 bases and 7 bases, there was a span of 15 bases. The CDR3 has 14 amino acids. DNA of the CDR3: TGTGCCAGCAGCGCGGGACAGTTCTACGGGGAGCTGTTTTTT. As protein: CASSAGQFYGELFF.

This clone was seen a few times. The chain's CDR3 is CASSFRQPQHF. The CDR3 coding sequence is TGTGCCAGCAGTTTCAGGCAGCCCCAGCATTTT. The chain couples TRBV28 to TRBJ1-5; unclear D gene. Trimming removed 3 bases at V and 7 bases at J, with 4 bases between. The CDR3 loop spans 11 amino acids. The germline CDR1 and CDR2 sequences are MDHEN and SYDVKM.

The chain couples TRBV7-2 to TRBJ1-2; weak D call: TRBD1 (6 bases). Germline values: CDR1 SGHTA, CDR2 FQGNSA. V was pared by 7 bases and J by 4 bases, with 13 bases between. The CDR3 spans 13 residues. The CDR3 DNA sequence: TGTGCCAGCACCCATCGACAGGTCTATGGCTACACCTTC. It is translated as CASTHRQVYGYTF. Full variable domain (rest looked up from reference TRBV7-2 and TRBJ1-2): GAGVSQSPSNKVTEKGKDVELRCDPISGHTALYWYRQSLGQGLEFLIYFQGNSAPDKSGLPSDRFSAERTGGSVSTLTIQRTQQEDSAVYLCASTHRQVYGYTFGSGTRLTVV.

This clone was counted between two and nine times. V is TRBV5-6 and J is TRBJ2-5; D not resolved. The V gene's germline CDR1 is SGHDT and CDR2 YYEEEE. Between the trimmed V and J ends, which lost 0 bases and 3 bases, there was a span of 6 bases. CDR3 size: 13 residues. CDR3 bases: TGTGCCAGCAGCTTGGGACGGGAAGAGACCCAGTACTTC. It codes for CASSLGREETQYF.

The sample holds a few counts of this clone. This chain links TRBV29-1 with TRBJ2-5; D is possibly TRBD2 (5 bases). The length of the CDR3 is 13 residues. From germline, CDR1 is SQVTM and CDR2 ANQGSEA. V dropped 4 bases and J dropped 1 base, with 10 bases sitting between them. In DNA form, the CDR3 reads TGCAGCGTTGTTGGAGGCCCCCAAGAGACCCAGTACTTC. Translating it yields CSVVGGPQETQYF.

As DNA, the CDR3 is TGTGCCAGCAGCCTGGACGGCTATGAAAAACTGTTTTTT. Protein product: CASSLDGYEKLFF. The gene calls are TRBV9 and TRBJ1-4, with no clear D. The V gene's germline CDR1 is SGDLS and CDR2 YYNGEE. With 4 bases removed from V and 6 bases from J, the gap between germline ends came to 10 bases. There are 13 residues in the CDR3.

V and J are TRBV27 and TRBJ2-2; unclear D gene. Per the germline V gene, CDR1 is MNHEY and CDR2 is SMNVEV (reference sequence). CDR3 length: 16 amino acids. V was cut by 5 bases and J by 0 bases, with 13 bases left in between. CDR3 sequence: CASSRLLGTNTGELFF. The CDR3 DNA follows: TGTGCCAGCAGTCGACTCCTGGGTACGAACACCGGGGAGCTGTTTTTT.

For this clone: This sequence may be a read error, since a much larger clone differs from it by one base. The rearrangement uses TRBV5-1 and TRBJ1-4; D call uncertain. Germline-derived CDR1 and CDR2 are SGHRS and YFSETQ. This CDR3 has 13 residues. The CDR3 spells CAGSPSGIEKLFF. The CDR3 coding sequence is TGCGCCGGCAGCCCGTCTGGGATCGAAAAACTGTTTTTT.

This clone was seen a few times. The chain has TRBV19 and TRBJ2-1; D possibly corresponds to TRBD2 (6 bases). This CDR3 comprises 14 residues. The V gene's germline CDR1 is LNHDA and CDR2 SQIVND (reference sequence). V shed 2 bases and J shed 5 bases, with 10 bases lying between them. The CDR3 spells CASSIIAANNEQFF. Written as DNA, the CDR3 is TGTGCCAGTAGTATAATAGCGGCGAACAATGAGCAGTTCTTC.